The 25 T cell receptor beta chains in this list originate from one sample, sequenced in a study of blood T cell dynamics during melanoma immunotherapy. The assay was immunoSEQ multiplex PCR, and TCRdb's table has in-frame clones only and misses some. The repertoire consists of almost 25,000 clones, with approximately 88% occurring once and the leading ten covering roughly 4.8%. As to time point: pre-treatment baseline. Sequenced here: blood, sampled from a patient treated with checkpoint blockade. The receptors originated from a human donor with melanoma.

The chain recombines TRBV2 with TRBJ2-5; D remains unclear. The CDR3 covers 13 residues. CDR1 and CDR2 (germline): SNHLY, FYNNEI. Deletions cut 3 bases from V and 2 bases from J, with 7 bases between. This chain's CDR3 is CASSEEMQETQYF. CDR3 bases: TGTGCCAGCAGTGAGGAGATGCAAGAGACCCAGTACTTC.

The genes are TRBV6-5 and TRBJ2-3; D not certain. This CDR3 comprises 14 residues. V was pared by 3 bases and J by 0 bases, with 7 bases between. Germline loops: CDR1 MNHEY, CDR2 SVGAGI. The CDR3 coding sequence is TGTGCCAGCAGTTATTATAGGAGCACAGATACGCAGTATTTT. Translation: CASSYYRSTDTQYF.

The chain uses TRBV9 and TRBJ2-2; D might be TRBD2 (6 bases). CDR1 and CDR2 (germline): SGDLS, YYNGEE. This CDR3 has 14 amino acids. Between the trimmed V and J ends, which lost 4 bases and 6 bases, there was a span of 13 bases. The DNA for the CDR3 is TGTGCCAGCAGCCTTCGGGAGATCGCCGGGGAGCTGTTTTTT. Amino acid sequence: CASSLREIAGELFF.

CDR3: CASSHFGRAGGPLLNEQFF. CDR3 coding DNA: TGCGCCAGCAGCCACTTTGGGAGGGCGGGAGGTCCCCTGCTAAATGAGCAGTTCTTC. The genes are TRBV5-1 and TRBJ2-1, with 8 bases lining up with TRBD2. V lost 4 bases to trimming and J lost 7 bases; unmatched junction nucleotides: 22. Germline V gene data show CDR1 as SGHRS and CDR2 as YFSETQ. The CDR3 covers 19 residues.

The V call is TRBV5-4, the J call TRBJ2-7, with a tentative D call TRBD2 (6 bases). The CDR3 consists of 14 residues. The germline V and J ends were trimmed by 3 bases and 6 bases, with 16 bases remaining between them. Looked up from germline, CDR1 is SGHNT and CDR2 is YYREEE (reference sequence). The CDR3 protein is CASSSTRRVTEQYF. The CDR3 coding sequence is TGTGCCAGCAGCTCGACTAGGAGGGTGACCGAGCAGTACTTC. The whole variable domain, filled in from reference TRBV5-4 and TRBJ2-7, reads ETGVTQSPTHLIKTRGQQVTLRCSSQSGHNTVSWYQQALGQGPQFIFQYYREEENGRGNFPPRFSGLQFPNYSSELNVNALELDDSALYLCASSSTRRVTEQYFGPGTRLTVT.

The chain uses TRBV5-4 and TRBJ2-5; tentatively, D is TRBD2 (8 bases). Trimming stripped 6 bases from V and 4 bases from J, with 25 bases between. This CDR3 has 17 residues. Germline CDR1 reads SGHNT; CDR2 reads YYREEE (reference sequence). The CDR3 here is CASTKGARVRGGETQYF. CDR3 bases: TGTGCCAGCACCAAGGGGGCCCGGGTCCGGGGGGGAGAGACCCAGTACTTC. Full variable domain (missing parts from reference TRBV5-4 and TRBJ2-5): ETGVTQSPTHLIKTRGQQVTLRCSSQSGHNTVSWYQQALGQGPQFIFQYYREEENGRGNFPPRFSGLQFPNYSSELNVNALELDDSALYLCASTKGARVRGGETQYFGPGTRLLVL.

The table lists this clone with a count of one. The rearrangement joins TRBV15 to TRBJ2-7, with 8 bases aligning to TRBD2. The CDR3 has 14 residues. In germline, CDR1 is LNHNV, CDR2 YYDKDF (reference sequence). V was clipped by 8 bases and J by 0 bases; unmatched bases: 6. The chain's CDR3 is CATAGSGTSYEQYF. The CDR3 DNA is TGTGCCACCGCCGGTAGCGGGACCTCCTACGAGCAGTACTTC.

This rearrangement joins TRBV19 to TRBJ2-7; TRBD2 agrees at 8 bases. With 5 bases clipped from V and 2 bases from J, the junction kept 5 bases outside the gene matches. CDR3 length equals 14 residues. The germline V gene encodes CDR1 LNHDA and CDR2 SQIVND (reference sequence). The CDR3 DNA reads as TGTGCCAGTAGTTTTCAGCGGGAGACCTACGAGCAGTACTTC. Translating gives CASSFQRETYEQYF.

The chain is built from TRBV5-1 and TRBJ2-5; the match to TRBD2 covers 13 bases. The CDR3 has 15 residues. J lost 2 bases, V lost 4 bases, and 2 bases had no gene match. Germline CDR1 is SGHRS and CDR2 is YFSETQ. CDR3 bases: TGCGCCAGCAGCACGGGACTAGCGGGACAAGAGACCCAGTACTTC. It codes for CASSTGLAGQETQYF.

The rearrangement joins TRBV7-2 to TRBJ2-1, with D possibly TRBD1 on 5 matching bases. Germline CDR1 reads SGHTA; CDR2 reads FQGNSA. Trimming shortened V by 3 bases and J by 7 bases, and 13 bases separated the two germline ends. The CDR3 sequence is 14 residues long. CDR3 sequence reads: CASSLWGVRNEQFF. The CDR3 nucleotides read TGTGCCAGCAGCTTGTGGGGCGTGAGAAATGAGCAGTTCTTC.

J is TRBJ2-5 and V is TRBV5-1; 8 nucleotides line up with TRBD2. The CDR3 covers 15 residues. Germline V CDR1 and CDR2: SGHRS, YFSETQ. V was clipped by 4 bases and J by 2 bases; unmatched bases: 7. The CDR3 DNA is TGCGCCAGCAGCCCAATTCCGGGAGGGCAAGAGACCCAGTACTTC. Translated, it gives CASSPIPGGQETQYF.

This clone was seen only a few times. The CDR3 DNA follows: TGTGCCAGCAGTTTGGAGCAGGCTCGCGAGCAGTACTTC. Translated: CASSLEQAREQYF. The V and J genes are TRBV28 and TRBJ2-7; D ambiguous. This CDR3 is built from 13 residues. The V gene lost 3 bases and the J gene lost 6 bases, with 12 bases spanning the gap. Looked up from germline, CDR1 is MDHEN and CDR2 is SYDVKM.

J is TRBJ2-7 and V is TRBV5-1; D ambiguous. The CDR3 spans 14 residues. V lost 3 bases and J lost 3, with 13 bases in between. Looked up from germline, CDR1 is SGHRS and CDR2 is YFSETQ. The CDR3: CASSSQGPDYEQYF. The CDR3 DNA is TGCGCCAGCAGCTCACAAGGACCCGACTACGAGCAGTACTTC.

The chain is built from TRBV5-1 and TRBJ2-3; D is unresolved. The CDR3 loop spans 12 amino acids. The germline gives CDR1 SGHRS, CDR2 YFSETQ. V lost 5 bases, J lost 2 bases, and 6 bases lay in between. The CDR3 loop is CASRRDTDTQYF. The CDR3 DNA follows: TGCGCCAGCAGACGTGACACAGATACGCAGTATTTT.

J is TRBJ1-1 and V is TRBV13; no reliable D call. Trimming shortened V by 5 bases and J by 0 bases, and 7 bases separated the two germline ends. This CDR3 is 13 amino acids long. Germline V gene data show CDR1 as PRHDT and CDR2 as FYEKMQ (reference sequence). DNA for the CDR3: TGTGCCAGCAGCCCCCCCATGAACACTGAAGCTTTCTTT. Residues: CASSPPMNTEAFF.

The CDR3 DNA reads TGTGCCAGCAACGCCCCGAATTCACCCCTCCACTTT. Encoded protein: CASNAPNSPLHF. This chain links TRBV28 with TRBJ1-6; the D is unclear. The germline V and J ends were trimmed by 7 bases and 7 bases, with 8 bases remaining between them. Germline V lookup: CDR1 MDHEN, CDR2 SYDVKM. This CDR3 is built from 12 residues.

Only a few counts were recorded for this clone. The V and J genes are TRBV6-1 and TRBJ2-7; D unresolved. V lost 2 bases, J lost 0 bases, and 5 bases lay in between. Per the germline V gene, CDR1 is MNHNS and CDR2 is SASEGT. The CDR3 consists of 13 residues. The CDR3 region has the DNA TGTGCCAGCAGTGAAACTGTCTCCTACGAGCAGTACTTC. As protein: CASSETVSYEQYF.

The genes are TRBV18 and TRBJ1-5; D might be TRBD1 (5 bases). Germline CDR1 and CDR2: KGHSH and LQKENI. V was trimmed by 0 bases and J by 3 bases, leaving 21 bases between them. This CDR3 spans 19 amino acids. The CDR3 region is CASSPPNFRSSGNNQPQHF. DNA of the CDR3: TGTGCCAGCTCACCACCGAATTTTAGGTCTTCAGGGAACAATCAGCCCCAGCATTTT. Looking up the rest from reference TRBV18 and TRBJ1-5 gives the full variable domain: NAGVMQNPRHLVRRRGQEARLRCSPMKGHSHVYWYRQLPEEGLKFMVYLQKENIIDESGMPKERFSAEFPKEGPSILRIQQVVRGDSAAYFCASSPPNFRSSGNNQPQHFGDGTRLSIL.

This clone came up once. The CDR3 DNA reads TGTGCCAGCAGCCAAGATGCCTATGGCTACACCTTC. This translates into CASSQDAYGYTF. This chain joins TRBV4-2 and TRBJ1-2; D remains ambiguous. The CDR3 sequence is 12 residues long. V lost 0 bases to trimming and J lost 4 bases, with 3 bases between them. The V gene's germline CDR1 is LGHNA and CDR2 YNFKEQ.

Here the CDR3 DNA reads TGTGCCAGCAGCGTAGGAGTAGCGGCTAGCACAGATACGCAGTATTTT. Its translation is CASSVGVAASTDTQYF. The chain carries TRBV9 and TRBJ2-3; TRBD2 is a possible D gene (6 bases). The V end lost 0 bases, the J end lost 0 bases, and 11 bases lay between the germline ends. This CDR3 comprises 16 residues. Germline CDR1 and CDR2: SGDLS and YYNGEE.

This clone appeared once. The chain carries TRBV4-2 and TRBJ1-6; D perhaps matches TRBD1 (5 bases). The V end was cut by 1 base, the J end by 5 bases, with 9 bases between. CDR1 and CDR2 (germline): LGHNA, YNFKEQ. The length of the CDR3 is 15 residues. CDR3 sequence (DNA): TGTGCCAGCAGCCAAGGGACACACCATAATTCACCCCTCCACTTT. Encoded protein: CASSQGTHHNSPLHF.

The gene calls are TRBV9 and TRBJ1-4; D perhaps matches TRBD1 (5 bases). CDR3 length: 14 residues. The V gene's germline CDR1 is SGDLS and CDR2 YYNGEE. V gave up 1 base and J gave up 3 bases, with 7 bases separating them. The CDR3 DNA reads TGTGCCAGCAGCGTACAGGGATCTAATGAAAAACTGTTTTTT. Its translation is CASSVQGSNEKLFF.

This clone was counted only a few times. The gene calls are TRBV7-9 and TRBJ1-2; 12 nucleotides agree with TRBD1. Germline CDR1 and CDR2: SEHNR and FQNEAQ (reference sequence). This CDR3 is built from 17 residues. V lost 5 bases and J lost 4; bases outside the gene matches: 11. The DNA of the CDR3 is TGTGCCAGCAGCCCCAACGTCGGGACAGGGGGCATCTATGGCTACACCTTC. This sequence encodes CASSPNVGTGGIYGYTF. Full variable domain (remainder filled in from reference TRBV7-9 and TRBJ1-2): DTGVSQNPRHKITKRGQNVTFRCDPISEHNRLYWYRQTLGQGPEFLTYFQNEAQLEKSRLLSDRFSAERPKGSFSTLEIQRTEQGDSAMYLCASSPNVGTGGIYGYTFGSGTRLTVV.

CDR3 region: CSVELGRYEQYF. The DNA of the CDR3 is TGCAGCGTTGAGCTGGGGCGCTACGAGCAGTACTTC. The chain employs TRBV29-1 and TRBJ2-7, with D possibly matching TRBD1 (5 bases). V lost 3 bases and J 3 bases, leaving 9 bases between the germline ends. Germline CDR1 SQVTM, CDR2 ANQGSEA. The CDR3 runs 12 residues.

The chain employs TRBV4-2 and TRBJ2-1; D possibly corresponds to TRBD2 (6 bases). There are 15 residues in the CDR3. Germline CDR1 LGHNA, CDR2 YNFKEQ. V was clipped by 4 bases and J by 3 bases, with 13 bases between them. CDR3 nucleotide sequence: TGTGCCAGCAGCCGGAGGGACGGGAGCTACAATGAGCAGTTCTTC. It is translated as CASSRRDGSYNEQFF.